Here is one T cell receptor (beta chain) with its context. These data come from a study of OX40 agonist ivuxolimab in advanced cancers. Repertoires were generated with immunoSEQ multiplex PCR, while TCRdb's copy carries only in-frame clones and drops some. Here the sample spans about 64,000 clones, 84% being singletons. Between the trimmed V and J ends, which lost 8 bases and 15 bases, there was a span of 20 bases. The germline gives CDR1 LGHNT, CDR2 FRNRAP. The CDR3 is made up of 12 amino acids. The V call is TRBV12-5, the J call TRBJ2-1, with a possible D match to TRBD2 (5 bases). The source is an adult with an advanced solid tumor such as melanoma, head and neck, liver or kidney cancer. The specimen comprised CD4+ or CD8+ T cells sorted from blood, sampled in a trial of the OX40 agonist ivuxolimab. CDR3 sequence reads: CASSRGTTGLFF. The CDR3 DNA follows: TGTGCTAGTAGCCGGGGTACCACGGGGTTGTTCTTC.